The 8 T cell receptor beta chains in this list originate from one sample, sequenced in a study of post-analysis software for immune sequencing data (dated by TCRdb to between 2014 and 2017). Broader findings and caveats from the paper: Roughly 5 TRBV segments, including TRBV5-6, TRBV5-1 and TRBV20-1, were significantly more frequent in patients than controls.

These receptors are not linked to any known antigen. Receptor libraries were prepared by PCR. The sample was run on an Illumina HiSeq 2500. Unique molecular identifiers were incorporated into TCR beta cDNA libraries to reduce PCR and sequencing biases. TCRdb reworked the public reads: Q25 trimming with fastp, MiXCR clone assembly, productive beta chains retained. Under each unique CDR3 protein, matching rows form one entry showing the most common genes and DNA. Here the sample has about 570,000 distinct CDR3 sequences; around 31% occur a single time. The biggest ten clones account for approximately 6% of the sample. Sequencing used blood. These receptors all come from a girl under 18 with multiple sclerosis.

The J gene is TRBJ1-6, the V gene TRBV9; D gene uncertain. Germline values: CDR1 SGDLS, CDR2 YYNGEE. This CDR3 contains 14 residues. V was shortened by 4 bases and J by 7 bases, with 12 bases between the two germline ends. CDR3 in DNA: TGTGCCAGCAGCCCCCGCCCGCAGAATTCACCCCTCCACTTT. This gives the protein CASSPRPQNSPLHF.

The chain uses TRBV19 and TRBJ2-3, with D perhaps being TRBD1 or TRBD2 (6 bases each). CDR3 length: 17 residues. V dropped 6 bases and J dropped 3 bases, with 22 bases sitting between them. The germline V gene encodes CDR1 LNHDA and CDR2 SQIVND (reference sequence). The CDR3 spells CASSPQPWGARTDTQYF. CDR3 nucleotides: TGTGCCAGTAGCCCACAACCGTGGGGGGCTAGGACAGATACGCAGTATTTT.

This clonotype has just a few counts. The V gene is TRBV6-5, the J gene TRBJ2-5; maybe TRBD1 (5 bases). The closer fit of TRBJ2-7 to the DNA end suggests the J call may be wrong. CDR1 is MNHEY, CDR2 SVGAGI, per germline. The CDR3 loop spans 14 amino acids. This CDR3 is CASSYKTDRREQYF. DNA for the CDR3: TGTGCCAGCAGTTATAAGACAGACCGCCGCGAGCAGTACTTC.

This chain connects TRBV5-5 to TRBJ1-4; 9 positions match TRBD1. CDR1 SGHKS and CDR2 YYEKEE come from the germline V gene (reference sequence). V dropped 4 bases and J dropped 8; count of bases not matched to a gene: 9. This CDR3 is built from 15 residues. The CDR3 protein is CASSPDVDRGEKLFF. Written as DNA, the CDR3 is TGTGCCAGCAGCCCCGATGTGGACAGGGGCGAAAAACTGTTTTTT.

This clonotype has only a few counts. The V call is TRBV11-3, the J call TRBJ2-4; TRBD1 is a possible D gene (5 bases). The CDR3 is 15 amino acids. The V gene's germline CDR1 is SGHNT and CDR2 YENEEA. The ends were cut back, 3 bases at V and 0 bases at J, with 9 bases in the middle. As DNA, the CDR3 is TGTGCCAGCAGCTTCAGGGATCCAGCCAAAAACATTCAGTACTTC. Amino acid sequence: CASSFRDPAKNIQYF.

This clonotype was detected only a few times. This chain connects TRBV6-6 to TRBJ1-2; D is uncertain. This CDR3 spans 13 amino acids. Germline V CDR1 and CDR2: MNHNY, SVGAGI (reference sequence). V was trimmed by 2 bases and J by 2 bases, leaving 6 bases between them. CDR3 nucleotides: TGTGCCAGCAGTTACCCTAAGAACTATGGCTACACCTTC. Translated, it gives CASSYPKNYGYTF.

The J gene is TRBJ2-5, the V gene TRBV15; 13 nucleotides align to TRBD2. The trim removed 0 bases at V and 5 bases at J, leaving 6 bases unmatched. The CDR3 is 17 residues long. CDR1 and CDR2 from the germline V gene are LNHNV and YYDKDF (reference sequence). The CDR3, as DNA: TGTGCCACCAGCAGAGAGGGACTAGCGGGGTCTGGGGAGACCCAGTACTTC. Encoded protein: CATSREGLAGSGETQYF.

The chain couples TRBV5-1 to TRBJ1-1; 7 bases fit TRBD1. This CDR3 has 17 amino acids. CDR1 and CDR2 from the germline V gene are SGHRS and YFSETQ. The J segment lost 1 base and the V segment lost 3 bases, leaving 12 bases of the junction unmatched. CDR3 loop: CASSSQIPTGSNTEAFF. For the CDR3, the DNA is TGCGCCAGCAGCTCCCAAATTCCGACAGGGTCGAACACTGAAGCTTTCTTT.